These 5 T cell receptor beta chains originate from one sample sequenced in a study of blood T cell repertoires in COVID-19. TCRdb's table, derived via immunoSEQ multiplex PCR, lists solely in-frame clones and lacks some. The sample has tens of thousands of clones; 65% to 85% are singletons. The sequenced sample consisted of peripheral blood. The receptors here all came from a man between 65 and 80 years old with active COVID-19.

V gene TRBV30 combines with J gene TRBJ2-7, with TRBD1 matching 11 bases. The CDR3 sequence is 15 residues long. The V gene's germline CDR1 is GTSNPN and CDR2 SVGIG (reference sequence). V lost 2 bases, J lost 6 bases, and 9 bases stayed unmatched. CDR3 protein: CAWSTTGTGGREQYF. The CDR3 coding sequence is TGTGCCTGGAGTACAACCGGGACAGGGGGGCGCGAGCAGTACTTC.

J is TRBJ1-1 and V is TRBV7-9; 7 bases fit TRBD1. V trimming: 2 bases; J trimming: 7 bases; junction bases outside the gene matches: 7. Germline V CDR1 and CDR2: SEHNR, FQNEAQ (reference sequence). The CDR3 sequence is 14 residues long. The CDR3 loop is CASSLQTGLGEAFF. The DNA of the CDR3 is TGTGCCAGCAGCTTACAGACAGGGTTGGGTGAAGCTTTCTTT.

The V and J genes are TRBV5-8 and TRBJ2-1; 8 bases are shared with TRBD1. Germline V lookup: CDR1 SGHTS, CDR2 YDEGEE. The CDR3 runs to 15 residues. Trimming at V came to 4 bases and at J to 4 bases, leaving 7 bases not matched to a gene. CDR3 sequence (DNA): TGTGCCAGCAGCCCAGGGACAGGATATTACAATGAGCAGTTCTTC. This encodes CASSPGTGYYNEQFF.

The V and J genes are TRBV14 and TRBJ2-5; TRBD2 matches at 7 bases. The CDR3 is 13 residues long. Germline trimming cut 0 bases from V and 9 bases from J; bases unmatched to any gene: 4. CDR1 and CDR2 from the germline V gene are SGHDN and FVKESK. The CDR3 DNA follows: TGTGCCAGCAGCCAAGATGAGGGAGGGTCCCAGTACTTC. Translated: CASSQDEGGSQYF.

V gene TRBV19 combines with J gene TRBJ2-7, with D tentatively TRBD2 (6 bases). CDR3 size: 13 residues. The germline V and J ends were trimmed by 6 bases and 4 bases, with 13 bases remaining between them. Per the germline V gene, CDR1 is LNHDA and CDR2 is SQIVND (reference sequence). The CDR3 bases are TGTGCCAGTAGCCCGGAGGGTCTATACGAGCAGTACTTC. Its protein is CASSPEGLYEQYF.